This T cell receptor beta chain was identified during a study of patients and donors after allogeneic stem cell transplantation. Germline CDR1 is ENHRY and CDR2 is SYGVKD. This CDR3 comprises 14 residues. The J segment lost 7 bases and the V segment lost 10 bases, leaving 10 bases of the junction unmatched. TCRdb reprocessed the RT-PCR reads with MiXCR, giving one entry per CDR3 protein. This table has around 150,000 distinct CDR3 sequences, roughly 35% appearing once. The sample consisted of blood, either unsorted or a sorted T cell fraction (not recorded which). This receptor was taken from a human donor who was either an allogeneic HSCT recipient or a stem cell or donor lymphocyte infusion donor (not recorded which). It is not recorded whose cells these are; they may come from a transplant donor. The V gene is TRBV10-3, the J gene TRBJ2-1; 10 bases agree with TRBD1. The CDR3 DNA reads TGTGCCACTCAGGCCGGGACAGGGGTTAATGAGCAGTTCTTC. It is translated as CATQAGTGVNEQFF.